The 8 T cell receptor beta chains in this list originate from one sample, sequenced in a study of control samples from healthy donors and cancer patients (dated by TCRdb to the early 2020s). Preparation of the library involved the immunoSEQ multiplex PCR assay. This is the immuneACCESS table as TCRdb keeps it, with only in-frame sequences that have V and J called. A part of the clones is gone; compared with another copy, unresolved V genes explain less than half, and the rest is unexplained. This sample lists 150,000 to 200,000 clones; about 94% were detected once. In total, the top ten clones hold around 9.3% of the sample. The specimen sequenced was blood. The origin of the receptors is a woman in her thirties or forties in good health.

V usage is TRBV28 and J usage is TRBJ1-1; D is unresolved. Trimming pared 6 bases from V and 5 bases from J, leaving 7 bases between. Looked up from germline, CDR1 is MDHEN and CDR2 is SYDVKM. CDR3 length equals 11 residues. In DNA form, the CDR3 reads TGTGCCAGCAGCCATTGGACTGAAGCTTTCTTT. It encodes CASSHWTEAFF.

V gene TRBV19 combines with J gene TRBJ2-2; D not certain. CDR3 length: 13 residues. Trimming pared 6 bases from V and 1 base from J, leaving 6 bases between. Looked up from germline, CDR1 is LNHDA and CDR2 is SQIVND (reference sequence). The CDR3 nucleotides are TGTGCCAGTAGCCTAGTGAACACCGGGGAGCTGTTTTTT. Amino acid sequence: CASSLVNTGELFF.

The chain is built from TRBV29-1 and TRBJ1-2; 9 nucleotides align to TRBD1. The CDR3 length is 13 residues. V dropped 8 bases and J dropped 4; count of bases not matched to a gene: 8. The germline gives CDR1 SQVTM, CDR2 ANQGSEA. CDR3 sequence: CSSRGQGIYGYTF. Written as DNA, the CDR3 is TGCAGCTCCAGGGGACAGGGCATCTATGGCTACACCTTC.

This chain links TRBV7-2 with TRBJ1-3; possibly TRBD1 for D (5 bases). This CDR3 region has 15 residues. Looked up from germline, CDR1 is SGHTA and CDR2 is FQGNSA. Trimming took off 5 bases at V and 2 bases at J, with 13 bases between the two ends. The CDR3, as DNA: TGTGCCAGCAGCCCCCGTCGGGGCCCTGGAAACACCATATATTTT. Residues: CASSPRRGPGNTIYF.

The chain carries TRBV7-2 and TRBJ2-7, with D tentatively TRBD1 or TRBD2 (6 bases each). The CDR3 runs 15 residues. The V end was cut by 5 bases, the J end by 4 bases, with 18 bases between. CDR1 and CDR2 (germline): SGHTA, FQGNSA. The CDR3 protein is CASSQGGGPFYEQYF. CDR3 coding DNA: TGTGCCAGCAGCCAAGGGGGAGGCCCGTTTTACGAGCAGTACTTC.

The genes are TRBV18 and TRBJ1-5; D uncertain. This CDR3 has 18 amino acids. The V end was cut by 2 bases, the J end by 2 bases, with 19 bases between. Germline V CDR1 and CDR2: KGHSH, LQKENI. The CDR3 DNA sequence: TGTGCCAGCTCACCAAGGGTTGTCGGGAGTATGGGCAATCAGCCCCAGCATTTT. It specifies CASSPRVVGSMGNQPQHF.

This chain connects TRBV19 to TRBJ1-5; D unclear. This CDR3 region has 12 residues. Germline V gene sequence: CDR1 LNHDA, CDR2 SQIVND (reference sequence). V was shortened by 5 bases and J by 5 bases, with 7 bases between the two germline ends. The CDR3 reads CASSPLYQPQHF. The CDR3 nucleotides read TGTGCCAGTAGTCCCCTCTATCAGCCCCAGCATTTT.

This sequence joins TRBV2 and TRBJ2-1; 11 positions agree with TRBD2. CDR3 length: 16 residues. Per germline, CDR1 SNHLY and CDR2 FYNNEI. The junction had 14 bases not matched to a gene; V was cut back by 6 bases and J by 10 bases. CDR3 in amino acids: CASRKGLAGGQREQFF. The CDR3 bases are TGTGCCAGCAGAAAAGGTCTAGCGGGAGGACAACGGGAGCAGTTCTTC.